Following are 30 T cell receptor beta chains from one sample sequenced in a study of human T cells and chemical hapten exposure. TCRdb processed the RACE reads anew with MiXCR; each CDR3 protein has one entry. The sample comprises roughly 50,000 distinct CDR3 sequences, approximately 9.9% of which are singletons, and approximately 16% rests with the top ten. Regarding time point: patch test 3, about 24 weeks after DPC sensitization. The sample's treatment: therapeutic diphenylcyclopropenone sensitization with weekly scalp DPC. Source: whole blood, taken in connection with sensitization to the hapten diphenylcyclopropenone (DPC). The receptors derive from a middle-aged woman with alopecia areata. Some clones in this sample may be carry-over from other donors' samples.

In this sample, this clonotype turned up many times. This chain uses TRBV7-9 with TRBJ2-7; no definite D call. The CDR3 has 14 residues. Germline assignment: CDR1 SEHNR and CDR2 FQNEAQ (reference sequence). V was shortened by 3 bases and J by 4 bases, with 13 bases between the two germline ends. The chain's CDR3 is CASSFFPSKYEQYF. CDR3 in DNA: TGTGCCAGCAGCTTTTTCCCAAGCAAGTACGAGCAGTACTTC.

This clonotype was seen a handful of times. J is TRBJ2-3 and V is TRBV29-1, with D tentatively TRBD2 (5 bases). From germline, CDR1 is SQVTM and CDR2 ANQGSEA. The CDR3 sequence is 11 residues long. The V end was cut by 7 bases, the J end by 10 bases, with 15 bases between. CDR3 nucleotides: TGCAGCGAGTCCACCGGGAAGGCGCAGTATTTT. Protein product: CSESTGKAQYF.

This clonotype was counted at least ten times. CDR3 protein: CASSGGQTNSPLHF. The CDR3 coding sequence is TGTGCCAGCAGCGGTGGACAGACAAATTCACCCCTCCACTTT. The genes are TRBV3-1 and TRBJ1-6; TRBD1 might be the D (6 bases). The CDR3 runs 14 residues. V shed 5 bases and J shed 7 bases, with 12 bases lying between them. The germline CDR1 and CDR2 sequences are LGHDT and YNNKEL (reference sequence). Filled out from reference TRBV3-1 and TRBJ1-6, the complete variable domain reads DTAVSQTPKYLVTQMGNDKSIKCEQNLGHDTMYWYKQDSKKFLKIMFSYNNKELIINETVPNRFSPKSPDKAHLNLHINSLELGDSAVYFCASSGGQTNSPLHFGNGTRLTVT.

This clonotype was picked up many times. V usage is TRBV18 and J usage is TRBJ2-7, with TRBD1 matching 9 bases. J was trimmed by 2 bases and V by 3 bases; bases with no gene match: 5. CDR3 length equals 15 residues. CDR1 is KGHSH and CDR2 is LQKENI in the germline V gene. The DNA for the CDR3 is TGTGCCAGCTCACCCAGACAGGGGGGACCCTACGAGCAGTACTTC. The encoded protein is CASSPRQGGPYEQYF.

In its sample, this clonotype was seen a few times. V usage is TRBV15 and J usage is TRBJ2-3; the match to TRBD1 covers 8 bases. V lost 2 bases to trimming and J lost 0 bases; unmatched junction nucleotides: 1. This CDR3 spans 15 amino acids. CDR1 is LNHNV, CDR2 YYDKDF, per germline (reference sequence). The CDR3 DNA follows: TGTGCCACCAGCAGAAACAGGGGGAGCACAGATACGCAGTATTTT. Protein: CATSRNRGSTDTQYF.

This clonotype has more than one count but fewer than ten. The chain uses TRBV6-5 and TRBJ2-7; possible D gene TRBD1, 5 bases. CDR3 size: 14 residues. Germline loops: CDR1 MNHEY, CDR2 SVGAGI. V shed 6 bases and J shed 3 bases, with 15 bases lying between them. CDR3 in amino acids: CASRADRVIYEQYF. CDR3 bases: TGTGCCAGCAGAGCCGACAGAGTTATCTACGAGCAGTACTTC.

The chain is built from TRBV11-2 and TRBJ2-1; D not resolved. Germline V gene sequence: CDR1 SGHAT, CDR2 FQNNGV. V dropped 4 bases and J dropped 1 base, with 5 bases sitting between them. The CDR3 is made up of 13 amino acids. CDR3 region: CASSSSSYNEQFF. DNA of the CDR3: TGTGCCAGCAGCTCCTCTTCCTACAATGAGCAGTTCTTC.

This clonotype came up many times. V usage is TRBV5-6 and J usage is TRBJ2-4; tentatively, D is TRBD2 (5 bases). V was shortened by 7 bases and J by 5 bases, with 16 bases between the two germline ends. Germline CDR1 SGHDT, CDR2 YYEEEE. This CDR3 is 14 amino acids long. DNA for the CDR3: TGTGCCAGCGGAAGGACGGACTTCCAAAACATTCAGTACTTC. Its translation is CASGRTDFQNIQYF.

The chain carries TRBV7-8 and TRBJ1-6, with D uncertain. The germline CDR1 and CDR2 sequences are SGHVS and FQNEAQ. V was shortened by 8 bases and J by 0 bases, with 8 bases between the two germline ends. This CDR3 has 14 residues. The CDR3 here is CASAESSYNSPLHF. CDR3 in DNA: TGTGCCAGCGCCGAAAGCTCCTATAATTCACCCCTCCACTTT.

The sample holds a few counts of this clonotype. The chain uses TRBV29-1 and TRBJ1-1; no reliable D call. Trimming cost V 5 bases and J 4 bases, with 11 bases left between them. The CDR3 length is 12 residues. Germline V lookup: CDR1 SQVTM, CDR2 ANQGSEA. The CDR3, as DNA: TGCAGCGTTTTTCAGGATACCACTGAAGCTTTCTTT. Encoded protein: CSVFQDTTEAFF. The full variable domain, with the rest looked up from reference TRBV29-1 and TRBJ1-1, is SAVISQKPSRDICQRGTSLTIQCQVDSQVTMMFWYRQQPGQSLTLIATANQGSEATYESGFVIDKFPISRPNLTFSTLTVSNMSPEDSSIYLCSVFQDTTEAFFGQGTRLTVV.

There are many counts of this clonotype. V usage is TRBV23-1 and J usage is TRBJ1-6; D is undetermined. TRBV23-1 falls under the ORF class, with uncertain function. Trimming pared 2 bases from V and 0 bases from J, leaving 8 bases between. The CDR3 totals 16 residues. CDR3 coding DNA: TGCGCCAGCAGTCAAGGAAGGAGCTCCTATAATTCACCCCTCCACTTT. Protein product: CASSQGRSSYNSPLHF.

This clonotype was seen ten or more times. In DNA, the CDR3 is TGCAGTGCTAGCGAACTAGCAATTTTCAATGAGCAGTTCTTC. Its protein is CSASELAIFNEQFF. The chain employs TRBV20-1 and TRBJ2-1; maybe TRBD2 (6 bases). The CDR3 has 14 residues. With 3 bases removed from V and 6 bases from J, the gap between germline ends came to 15 bases. Per germline, CDR1 DFQATT and CDR2 SNEGSKA (reference sequence).

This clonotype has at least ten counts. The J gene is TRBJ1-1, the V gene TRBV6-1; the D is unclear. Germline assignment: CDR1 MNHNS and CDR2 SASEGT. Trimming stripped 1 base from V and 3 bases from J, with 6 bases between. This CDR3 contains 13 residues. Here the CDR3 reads CASSEDRDTEAFF. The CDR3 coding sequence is TGTGCCAGCAGTGAAGATCGGGACACTGAAGCTTTCTTT.

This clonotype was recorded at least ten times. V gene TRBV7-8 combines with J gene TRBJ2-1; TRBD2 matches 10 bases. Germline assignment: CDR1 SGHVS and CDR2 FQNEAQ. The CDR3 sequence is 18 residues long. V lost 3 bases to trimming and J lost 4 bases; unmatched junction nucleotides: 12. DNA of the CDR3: TGTGCCAGCAGCTTTTCTAGCGGGGGCCTTGGGGGATACAATGAGCAGTTCTTC. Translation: CASSFSSGGLGGYNEQFF.

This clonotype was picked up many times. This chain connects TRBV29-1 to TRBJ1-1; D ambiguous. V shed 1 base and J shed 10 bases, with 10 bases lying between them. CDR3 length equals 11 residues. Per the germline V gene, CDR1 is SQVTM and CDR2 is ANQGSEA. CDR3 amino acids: CSVEGQRLAFF. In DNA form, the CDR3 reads TGCAGCGTTGAAGGCCAACGGTTAGCTTTCTTT.

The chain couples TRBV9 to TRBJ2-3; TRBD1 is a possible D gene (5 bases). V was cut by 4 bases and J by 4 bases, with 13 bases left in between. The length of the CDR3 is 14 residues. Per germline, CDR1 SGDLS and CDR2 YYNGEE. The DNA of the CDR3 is TGTGCCAGCAGCTCAAGACAGTCCGCAGATACGCAGTATTTT. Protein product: CASSSRQSADTQYF. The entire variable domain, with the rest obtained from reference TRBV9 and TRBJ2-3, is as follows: DSGVTQTPKHLITATGQRVTLRCSPRSGDLSVYWYQQSLDQGLQFLIQYYNGEERAKGNILERFSAQQFPDLHSELNLSSLELGDSALYFCASSSRQSADTQYFGPGTRLTVL.

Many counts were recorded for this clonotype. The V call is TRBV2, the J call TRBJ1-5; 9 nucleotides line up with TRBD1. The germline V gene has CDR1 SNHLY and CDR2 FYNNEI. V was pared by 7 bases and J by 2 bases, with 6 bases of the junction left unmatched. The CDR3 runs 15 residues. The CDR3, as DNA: TGTGCCAGCACCCTGACAGGGGGTGGCAATCAGCCCCAGCATTTT. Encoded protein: CASTLTGGGNQPQHF.

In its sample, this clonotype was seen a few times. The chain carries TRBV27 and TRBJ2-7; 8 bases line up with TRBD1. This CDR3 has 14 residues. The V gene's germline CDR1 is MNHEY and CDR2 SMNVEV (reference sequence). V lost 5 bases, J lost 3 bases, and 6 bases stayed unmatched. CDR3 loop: CASSQRDRYYEQYF. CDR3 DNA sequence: TGTGCCAGCAGTCAGAGGGACAGGTACTACGAGCAGTACTTC.

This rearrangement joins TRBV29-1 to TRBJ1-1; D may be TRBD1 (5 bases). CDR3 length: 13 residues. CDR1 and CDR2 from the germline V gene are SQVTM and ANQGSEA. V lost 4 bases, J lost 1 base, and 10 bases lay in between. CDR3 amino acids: CSVVEQANTEAFF. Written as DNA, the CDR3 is TGCAGCGTTGTAGAACAGGCGAACACTGAAGCTTTCTTT.

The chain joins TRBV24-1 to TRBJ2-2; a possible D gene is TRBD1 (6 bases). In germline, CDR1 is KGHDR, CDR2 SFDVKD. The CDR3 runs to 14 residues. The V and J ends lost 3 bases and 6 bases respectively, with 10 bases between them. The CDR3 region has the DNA TGTGCCACCAGTGATCCAGGGGAGCCCGGGGAGCTGTTTTTT. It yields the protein CATSDPGEPGELFF.

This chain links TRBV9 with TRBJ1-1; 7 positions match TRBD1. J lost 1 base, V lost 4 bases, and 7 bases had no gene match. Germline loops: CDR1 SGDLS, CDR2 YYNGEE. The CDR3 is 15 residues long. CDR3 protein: CASSFSDRANTEAFF. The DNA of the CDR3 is TGTGCCAGCAGCTTCTCCGACAGGGCGAACACTGAAGCTTTCTTT.

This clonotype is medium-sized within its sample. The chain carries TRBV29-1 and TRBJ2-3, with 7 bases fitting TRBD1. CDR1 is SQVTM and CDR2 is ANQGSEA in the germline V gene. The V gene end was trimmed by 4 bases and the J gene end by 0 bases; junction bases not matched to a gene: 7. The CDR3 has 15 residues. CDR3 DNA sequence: TGCAGCGTTGTAACAGGGGCCCATAGCACAGATACGCAGTATTTT. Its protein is CSVVTGAHSTDTQYF.

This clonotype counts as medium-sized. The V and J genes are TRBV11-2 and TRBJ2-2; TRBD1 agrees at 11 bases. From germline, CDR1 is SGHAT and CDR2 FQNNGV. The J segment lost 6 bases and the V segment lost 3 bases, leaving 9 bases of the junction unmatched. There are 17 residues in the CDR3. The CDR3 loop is CASSFGEWTGGSGELFF. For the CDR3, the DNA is TGTGCCAGCAGCTTTGGGGAGTGGACAGGGGGCTCCGGGGAGCTGTTTTTT.

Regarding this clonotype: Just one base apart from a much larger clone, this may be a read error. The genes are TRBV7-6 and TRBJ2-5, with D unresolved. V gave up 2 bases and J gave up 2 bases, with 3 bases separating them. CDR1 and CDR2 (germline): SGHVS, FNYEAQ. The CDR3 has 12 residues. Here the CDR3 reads CASSLPQETQYF. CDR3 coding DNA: TGTGCCAGCAGCTTACCTCAAGAGACCCAGTACTTC.

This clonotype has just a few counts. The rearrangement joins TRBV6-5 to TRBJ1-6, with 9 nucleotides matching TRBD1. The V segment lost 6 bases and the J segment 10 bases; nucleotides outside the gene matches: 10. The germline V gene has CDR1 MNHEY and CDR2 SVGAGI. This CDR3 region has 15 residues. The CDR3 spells CASRKPGQGQSPLHF. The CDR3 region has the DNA TGTGCCAGCAGGAAGCCGGGACAGGGTCAGTCACCCCTCCACTTT.

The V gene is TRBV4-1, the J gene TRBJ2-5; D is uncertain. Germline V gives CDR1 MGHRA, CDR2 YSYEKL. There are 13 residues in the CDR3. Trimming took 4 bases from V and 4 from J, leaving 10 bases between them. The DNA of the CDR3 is TGCGCCAGCAGCCCAACCATGGGAGAGACCCAGTACTTC. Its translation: CASSPTMGETQYF.

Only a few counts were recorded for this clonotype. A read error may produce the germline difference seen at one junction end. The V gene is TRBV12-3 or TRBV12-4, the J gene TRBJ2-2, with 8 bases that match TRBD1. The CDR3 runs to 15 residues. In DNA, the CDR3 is TGTGCCAGCAGTTTACAGGGGGCGAAAACCGGGGAGCTGTTTTTT. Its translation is CASSLQGAKTGELFF.

CDR3 loop: CSVEDLRDRATQYF. CDR3 bases: TGCAGCGTTGAAGATCTCCGGGACAGGGCGACCCAGTACTTC. The chain uses TRBV29-1 and TRBJ2-5; 9 nucleotides line up with TRBD1. J was trimmed by 7 bases and V by 0 bases; bases with no gene match: 6. In germline, CDR1 is SQVTM, CDR2 ANQGSEA. CDR3 length: 14 amino acids.

This CDR3 reads CASSERGNSPLHF. Here the CDR3 DNA reads TGTGCCAGCAGTGAACGGGGGAACTCACCCCTCCACTTT. The chain joins TRBV25-1 to TRBJ1-6; a weak D match, TRBD1 (5 bases). The CDR3 totals 13 residues. Germline assignment: CDR1 MGHDK and CDR2 SYGVNS. V lost 2 bases and J 10 bases, leaving 9 bases between the germline ends.

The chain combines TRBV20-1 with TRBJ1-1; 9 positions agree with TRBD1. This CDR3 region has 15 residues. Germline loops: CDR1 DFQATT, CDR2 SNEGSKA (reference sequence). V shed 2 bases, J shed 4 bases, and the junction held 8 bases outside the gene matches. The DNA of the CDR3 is TGCAGTGCTAGATCTACAGGGGGCGGGAGCACTGAAGCTTTCTTT. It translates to CSARSTGGGSTEAFF.